The text below deals with one TCR beta chain. As yet, its antigen is unknown. Data came from immunoSEQ multiplex PCR; TCRdb stores just in-frame clones and leaves some out. The sample holds just under 30,000 clones, 80% to 90% seen once. This entry belongs to a study of T cells in localized non-small cell lung cancer. Study results and caveats: The study found T cell clonality highest in uninvolved adjacent lung, above tumor.

The V gene end was trimmed by 8 bases and the J gene end by 3 bases; junction bases not matched to a gene: 17. The germline V gene has CDR1 SGHRS and CDR2 YFSETQ. CDR3 length equals 17 residues. The genes are TRBV5-1 and TRBJ2-3; 8 nucleotides align to TRBD2. The sequenced sample was peripheral blood, obtained before any cancer treatment. The clonotype comes from a woman between 35 and 70 years old with stage I lung adenocarcinoma. The CDR3 region is CASRTSGPSWETDTQYF. The CDR3, as DNA: TGCGCCAGTCGAACTAGCGGTCCCTCGTGGGAAACAGATACGCAGTATTTT.